The clone carrying this TCR beta chain appeared many times. These data belong to a study of T cells in Graves' hyperthyroidism and ophthalmopathy. The source material, RNA transcripts, was used to amplify TCR beta CDR3 regions. The study used the HTBI primer set for a first-round RT-PCR of the TCR CDR3. TCRdb reprocessed the multiplex PCR reads via MiXCR and lists one record per CDR3 protein. The repertoire includes a few hundred thousand distinct CDR3 sequences, 20% to 25% of them detected once, and around 50% sits in the top ten. This CDR3 comprises 18 residues. The junction had 15 bases not matched to a gene; V was cut back by 3 bases and J by 3 bases. Per germline, CDR1 SGHDT and CDR2 YYEEEE.

This receptor was obtained from a woman aged 70-85 years with Graves' ophthalmopathy. Sequenced material: blood. This sequence joins TRBV5-6 and TRBJ1-2, with 9 nucleotides matching TRBD1. The CDR3 sequence is CASSSETWTGEGHYGYTF. In DNA form, the CDR3 reads TGTGCCAGCAGCTCGGAAACCTGGACAGGGGAGGGTCACTATGGCTACACCTTC. Based on the CDR3 plus reference TRBV5-6 and TRBJ1-2, the full variable domain is DAGVTQSPTHLIKTRGQQVTLRCSPKSGHDTVSWYQQALGQGPQFIFQYYEEEERQRGNFPDRFSGHQFPNYSSELNVNALLLGDSALYLCASSSETWTGEGHYGYTFGSGTRLTVV.